The 14 T cell receptor beta chains presented below share a single source sample, sequenced in a study of blood T cell repertoires in COVID-19 (dated by TCRdb to 2020 to 2022). Library creation used the immunoSEQ multiplex PCR assay. Drawn from immuneACCESS, this table holds only the in-frame rearrangements with V and J called that TCRdb kept. Clones are partly lost; checked studies trace under half to an unresolved V gene and leave the rest unexplained. Here the sample has around 300,000 clones; around four fifths occur a single time. The ten most abundant clones make up around 3.7% of the sample. The sample consisted of peripheral blood. These receptor sequences come from a woman aged 50 to 60 with active or convalescent COVID-19.

This clone was detected once. The J gene is TRBJ1-3, the V gene TRBV11-2; no definite D call. The V end was cut by 10 bases, the J end by 4 bases, with 8 bases between. Germline V gene data show CDR1 as SGHAT and CDR2 as FQNNGV. The length of the CDR3 is 11 residues. CDR3 region: CATLTGNTIYF. Here the CDR3 DNA reads TGTGCCACCCTCACAGGAAACACCATATATTTT.

The chain combines TRBV30 with TRBJ2-1; 11 nucleotides align to TRBD2. Germline CDR1 and CDR2: GTSNPN and SVGIG (reference sequence). This CDR3 comprises 14 residues. Trimming at V came to 1 base and at J to 5 bases, leaving 1 base not matched to a gene. CDR3 protein: CAWSEGLADNEQFF. CDR3 bases: TGTGCCTGGAGTGAGGGACTAGCGGACAATGAGCAGTTCTTC.

The chain couples TRBV11-3 to TRBJ2-2; D is possibly TRBD2 (5 bases). Germline CDR1 reads SGHNT; CDR2 reads YENEEA. The CDR3 sequence is 18 residues long. The ends were cut back, 0 bases at V and 4 bases at J, with 18 bases in the middle. The CDR3 nucleotides are TGTGCCAGCAGCTTAGATCAATGGGGAGACACCAGCACCGGGGAGCTGTTTTTT. Protein sequence: CASSLDQWGDTSTGELFF.

The chain links TRBV11-2 to TRBJ2-1, with D perhaps matching TRBD2 (5 bases). CDR1 is SGHAT, CDR2 FQNNGV, per germline. The germline V and J ends were trimmed by 0 bases and 0 bases, with 12 bases remaining between them. The CDR3 sequence is 17 residues long. The CDR3 loop is CASSLDPNGDSYNEQFF. CDR3 in DNA: TGTGCCAGCAGCTTAGACCCAAACGGGGACTCCTACAATGAGCAGTTCTTC.

This chain uses TRBV5-1 with TRBJ2-1, with TRBD2 matching over 9 bases. Per the germline V gene, CDR1 is SGHRS and CDR2 is YFSETQ. The V and J ends lost 0 bases and 5 bases, in that order; junction bases with no gene match: 3. The CDR3 loop spans 15 amino acids. The CDR3 reads CASSLGTSENNEQFF. The CDR3 DNA reads as TGCGCCAGCAGCTTGGGGACTAGCGAGAACAATGAGCAGTTCTTC.

This clone was recorded only once. The CDR3 region is CASSVQGYSNQPQHF. The CDR3 bases are TGTGCCAGCAGTGTCCAGGGTTATAGCAATCAGCCCCAGCATTTT. The rearrangement links TRBV28 to TRBJ1-5, with D tentatively TRBD1 (5 bases). There are 15 residues in the CDR3. Germline V gene lookup returns CDR1 MDHEN and CDR2 SYDVKM. The V end was cut by 5 bases, the J end by 0 bases, with 11 bases between.

The chain employs TRBV3-1 (or the pseudogene TRBV3-2) and TRBJ1-2, with a weak D call TRBD1 (5 bases). V dropped 5 bases and J dropped 7 bases, with 8 bases sitting between them. This CDR3 region has 11 residues. In germline, CDR1 is LGHDT, CDR2 YNNKEL (reference sequence). The CDR3 sequence is CASSTGVGYTF. CDR3 coding DNA: TGTGCCAGCAGCACAGGTGTTGGCTACACCTTC.

The chain combines TRBV18 with TRBJ2-1; D unresolved. V was shortened by 2 bases and J by 4 bases, with 9 bases between the two germline ends. Germline V gene lookup returns CDR1 KGHSH and CDR2 LQKENI. The CDR3 has 14 residues. The DNA for the CDR3 is TGTGCCAGCTCACCATCCGGGTCGTACAATGAGCAGTTCTTC. It codes for CASSPSGSYNEQFF.

The chain uses TRBV25-1 and TRBJ1-2, with D unresolved. Trimming left V 8 bases short and J 5 bases short, with 15 bases between. The CDR3 length is 13 residues. CDR1 is MGHDK and CDR2 is SYGVNS in the germline V gene. The CDR3 loop reads CASSSGFRYGYTF. The CDR3 DNA is TGTGCCAGCTCATCGGGGTTCCGGTATGGCTACACCTTC.

The chain couples TRBV30 to TRBJ2-1; 8 bases line up with TRBD2. CDR1 and CDR2 (germline): GTSNPN, SVGIG (reference sequence). V shed 2 bases, J shed 10 bases, and the junction held 7 bases outside the gene matches. This CDR3 is 13 amino acids long. In DNA, the CDR3 is TGTGCCTGGAGTAACGGCGGGAGGAAGGAGCAGTTCTTC. Translating gives CAWSNGGRKEQFF.

The J gene is TRBJ1-1, the V gene TRBV2; maybe TRBD1 (5 bases). Germline CDR1 reads SNHLY; CDR2 reads FYNNEI. CDR3 size: 15 residues. V dropped 4 bases and J dropped 8 bases, with 20 bases sitting between them. The CDR3 region has the DNA TGTGCCAGCAGTGTGCTAGGGGCGGTGGGAGGAGAAGCTTTCTTT. Translation gives CASSVLGAVGGEAFF.

The chain joins TRBV27 to TRBJ2-3; 7 nucleotides match TRBD1. CDR1 is MNHEY and CDR2 is SMNVEV in the germline V gene (reference sequence). CDR3 size: 15 residues. Germline trimming cut 6 bases from V and 1 base from J; bases unmatched to any gene: 7. The CDR3: CASSSGTVGTDTQYF. CDR3 coding DNA: TGTGCCAGCAGCTCAGGGACAGTAGGCACAGATACGCAGTATTTT.

This clone was recorded once. This chain connects TRBV10-3 to TRBJ2-1, with D tentatively TRBD2 (5 bases). Trimming cost V 10 bases and J 8 bases, with 21 bases left between them. CDR3 length: 14 residues. Germline V gene lookup returns CDR1 ENHRY and CDR2 SYGVKD. CDR3 region: CATQRLASTDEQFF. CDR3 in DNA: TGTGCCACCCAGAGGCTAGCCAGTACCGATGAGCAGTTCTTC.

The chain couples TRBV2 to TRBJ2-6; D might be TRBD1 (6 bases). Per germline, CDR1 SNHLY and CDR2 FYNNEI. This CDR3 has 16 amino acids. V lost 7 bases and J 0 bases, leaving 13 bases between the germline ends. The CDR3 region is CASTPGRGSGANVLTF. Here the CDR3 DNA reads TGTGCCAGCACCCCAGGCAGGGGCTCTGGGGCCAACGTCCTGACTTTC.